A single sample gave rise to the 25 T cell receptor beta chains below, sequenced in a study of cytomegalovirus exposure and HLA in healthy donors. PCR employed 60 Vbeta and 13 Jbeta primers. This table comes from immunoSEQ multiplex PCR, and its TCRdb copy is limited to in-frame clones, with some not included. Here the sample spans approximately 100,000 clones, about 70% being singletons. The sequenced sample consisted of PBMCs. These receptors were taken from a woman in her forties or fifties in good health and CMV-seropositive.

The chain combines TRBV7-3 with TRBJ2-5; tentatively, D is TRBD1 (5 bases). Between the trimmed V and J ends, which lost 5 bases and 2 bases, there was a span of 9 bases. CDR1 and CDR2 (germline): SGHTA, FQGTGA. The CDR3 covers 13 residues. CDR3 residues: CASSIGVQETQYF. As DNA, the CDR3 is TGTGCCAGCAGCATAGGGGTGCAAGAGACCCAGTACTTC.

The genes are TRBV7-8 and TRBJ1-2; TRBD1 matches 11 bases. Germline V gene data show CDR1 as SGHVS and CDR2 as FQNEAQ. J lost 8 bases, V lost 4 bases, and 6 bases had no gene match. CDR3 length equals 14 residues. As DNA, the CDR3 is TGTGCCAGCAGCTCCGGGACAGGGGGAAGGGGCTACACCTTC. It encodes CASSSGTGGRGYTF.

This clone was recorded only once. The V call is TRBV27, the J call TRBJ1-1; 7 nucleotides line up with TRBD1. Germline assignment: CDR1 MNHEY and CDR2 SMNVEV (reference sequence). The CDR3 contains 13 residues. The V segment lost 8 bases and the J segment 1 base; nucleotides outside the gene matches: 4. The CDR3 DNA reads TGTGCCAGCGGGTGGACAGGGAACACTGAAGCTTTCTTT. Translation: CASGWTGNTEAFF.

The CDR3 DNA is TGCGCCAGCAGCTTAGACGGGACTTACGAGCAGTACTTC. Protein: CASSLDGTYEQYF. The chain is built from TRBV5-1 and TRBJ2-7; a possible D gene is TRBD2 (6 bases). Between the trimmed V and J ends, which lost 2 bases and 4 bases, there was a span of 10 bases. Per germline, CDR1 SGHRS and CDR2 YFSETQ. The CDR3 spans 13 residues.

This clone was recorded only once. V and J are TRBV7-9 and TRBJ1-2; 12 bases line up with TRBD1. The V gene's germline CDR1 is SEHNR and CDR2 FQNEAQ (reference sequence). Trimming at V came to 4 bases and at J to 6 bases, leaving 12 bases not matched to a gene. There are 17 residues in the CDR3. CDR3 loop: CASSSPPGQGAFDGYTF. CDR3 DNA: TGTGCCAGCAGCTCTCCCCCGGGACAGGGGGCGTTCGATGGCTACACCTTC.

This chain uses TRBV4-2 with TRBJ2-5; 7 bases are a match to TRBD2. Trimming removed 1 base from V and 3 bases from J; junction bases left unmatched: 2. The CDR3 sequence is 14 residues long. The germline gives CDR1 LGHNA, CDR2 YNFKEQ. Here the CDR3 DNA reads TGTGCCAGCAGCCAAGTAGGGACTAAAGAGACCCAGTACTTC. Residues: CASSQVGTKETQYF.

This clone showed up just once. This sequence joins TRBV5-1 and TRBJ2-7; TRBD1 matches at 8 bases. Germline V CDR1 and CDR2: SGHRS, YFSETQ. The CDR3 loop spans 14 amino acids. J gave up 7 bases and V 3 bases, and 9 bases lay outside the gene matches. Here the CDR3 reads CASSSGQGRREQYF. CDR3 in DNA: TGCGCCAGCAGCTCAGGACAGGGTAGGAGAGAGCAGTACTTC. The full variable domain, with the rest looked up from reference TRBV5-1 and TRBJ2-7, is KAGVTQTPRYLIKTRGQQVTLSCSPISGHRSVSWYQQTPGQGLQFLFEYFSETQRNKGNFPGRFSGRQFSNSRSEMNVSTLELGDSALYLCASSSGQGRREQYFGPGTRLTVT.

This chain uses TRBV18 with TRBJ2-5, with TRBD2 matching 14 bases. The CDR3 length is 17 residues. Germline CDR1 KGHSH, CDR2 LQKENI. V was clipped by 3 bases and J by 4 bases; unmatched bases: 7. The CDR3 is CASSPLGLAGGSETQYF. In DNA form, the CDR3 reads TGTGCCAGCTCACCTCTCGGACTAGCGGGGGGTTCAGAGACCCAGTACTTC.

V usage is TRBV7-6 and J usage is TRBJ1-1; the match to TRBD1 covers 9 bases. The CDR3 consists of 14 residues. Germline V CDR1 and CDR2: SGHVS, FNYEAQ. V shed 5 bases, J shed 5 bases, and the junction held 6 bases outside the gene matches. The CDR3 coding sequence is TGTGCCAGCAGCAGGGACAGGGAGGTAACTGAAGCTTTCTTT. Translation gives CASSRDREVTEAFF.

The chain is built from TRBV2 and TRBJ2-5; TRBD2 agrees at 8 bases. Trimming took 2 bases from V and 10 from J; bases not matched to a gene: 9. The CDR3 totals 14 residues. From germline, CDR1 is SNHLY and CDR2 FYNNEI. CDR3: CASSETTAGRDQYF. The DNA of the CDR3 is TGTGCCAGCAGTGAAACAACCGCCGGGAGGGACCAGTACTTC.

This CDR3 reads CASSYPGTRDSYEQYF. CDR3 nucleotides: TGTGCCAGCAGCTACCCTGGGACTAGGGACTCCTACGAGCAGTACTTC. The chain links TRBV7-8 to TRBJ2-7, with TRBD2 identical over 8 bases. Trimming removed 4 bases from V and 0 bases from J; junction bases left unmatched: 8. This CDR3 spans 16 amino acids. Germline assignment: CDR1 SGHVS and CDR2 FQNEAQ.

In its sample, this clone was seen a few times. This chain uses TRBV13 with TRBJ2-1; the match to TRBD1 covers 7 bases. Germline V gives CDR1 PRHDT, CDR2 FYEKMQ (reference sequence). The CDR3 has 15 residues. V lost 2 bases and J lost 2; bases outside the gene matches: 3. Here the CDR3 DNA reads TGTGCCAGCAGCTTACAGGGGGTAACCTACAATGAGCAGTTCTTC. Amino acids: CASSLQGVTYNEQFF.

The CDR3: CASSLELGALSGELFF. The CDR3 nucleotides are TGTGCCAGCAGCTTAGAGTTGGGGGCACTCAGCGGGGAGCTGTTTTTT. The chain uses TRBV11-1 and TRBJ2-2; tentative D call: TRBD1 (6 bases). CDR1 is SGHAT and CDR2 is FQDESV in the germline V gene (reference sequence). V was cut by 1 base and J by 7 bases, with 16 bases left in between. CDR3 length: 16 residues.

This clone was found a few times. Sequence at one end of the junction differs from germline and may be a read error. The chain employs TRBV28 and TRBJ1-4, with 9 bases identical to TRBD1. The CDR3 has 17 amino acids. The germline CDR1 and CDR2 sequences are MDHEN and SYDVKM. The CDR3 DNA follows: TGTGCCAGCAGTTTCGGGACAGGGAGAGGAACTAAGGAAAAACTGTTTTTT. Translation: CASSFGTGRGTKEKLFF.

This clone showed up just once. J is TRBJ1-5 and V is TRBV28; 7 bases fit TRBD1. The CDR3 consists of 16 residues. From germline, CDR1 is MDHEN and CDR2 SYDVKM. V was clipped by 8 bases and J by 1 base; unmatched bases: 11. This CDR3 is CASLQGQGGSNQPQHF. CDR3 coding DNA: TGTGCCAGCCTACAGGGGCAGGGTGGCAGCAATCAGCCCCAGCATTTT.

By share, this clone ranks as medium-sized. This chain links TRBV5-5 with TRBJ2-7; tentative D call: TRBD2 (5 bases). Germline V lookup: CDR1 SGHKS, CDR2 YYEKEE (reference sequence). The ends were cut back, 5 bases at V and 4 bases at J, with 10 bases in the middle. The CDR3 has 12 residues. The CDR3 is CASRLSVYEQYF. The CDR3 DNA follows: TGTGCCAGCAGACTTAGCGTTTACGAGCAGTACTTC.

The DNA for the CDR3 is TGTGCCAGCAGTCCGGGACAGGGGCAGGAGCAGTACTTC. This translates into CASSPGQGQEQYF. The genes are TRBV7-3 and TRBJ2-7; TRBD1 agrees at 10 bases. The J segment lost 7 bases and the V segment lost 6 bases, leaving 6 bases of the junction unmatched. Germline V gives CDR1 SGHTA, CDR2 FQGTGA. The CDR3 is 13 residues long.

J is TRBJ2-1 and V is TRBV5-1; D may be TRBD1 (5 bases). This CDR3 is 14 amino acids long. The germline gives CDR1 SGHRS, CDR2 YFSETQ. V lost 7 bases and J lost 7, with 18 bases in between. CDR3 nucleotides: TGCGCCAGCCGAGCTCTAATAGCAGGGAATGAGCAGTTCTTC. The encoded protein is CASRALIAGNEQFF.

V is TRBV4-1 and J is TRBJ1-2; 7 bases are shared with TRBD1. The CDR3 runs 19 residues. The V gene's germline CDR1 is MGHRA and CDR2 YSYEKL. With V trimmed by 3 bases and J by 0 bases, 16 bases remained unmatched. CDR3 nucleotide sequence: TGCGCCAGCAGCCACCCCTTTTTCCAGGGGGTAGCAACTAACTATGGCTACACCTTC. Protein sequence: CASSHPFFQGVATNYGYTF.

This chain joins TRBV14 and TRBJ2-5; possible D gene TRBD2, 6 bases. The J call may be wrong; the DNA end is better matched by TRBJ2-7. The CDR3 consists of 17 residues. Germline V gene lookup returns CDR1 SGHDN and CDR2 FVKESK. The CDR3: CASSQEPSTGRPYEQYF. CDR3 coding DNA: TGTGCCAGCAGCCAAGAGCCTTCCACCGGGAGACCCTACGAGCAGTACTTC.

The chain couples TRBV5-1 to TRBJ1-1, with 9 bases matching TRBD1. Germline loops: CDR1 SGHRS, CDR2 YFSETQ. V shed 3 bases, J shed 10 bases, and the junction held 10 bases outside the gene matches. CDR3 length: 14 residues. The CDR3 DNA is TGCGCCAGCAGCTACGGGTTACAGGGGGCTTCAGCTTTCTTT. Translating gives CASSYGLQGASAFF.

The CDR3: CSVAWRTSGSVGELFF. The CDR3 coding sequence is TGCAGCGTTGCTTGGCGGACTAGCGGGTCTGTCGGGGAGCTGTTTTTT. The chain has TRBV29-1 and TRBJ2-2; 11 nucleotides match TRBD2. The CDR3 covers 16 residues. Germline V gives CDR1 SQVTM, CDR2 ANQGSEA. V shed 4 bases and J 7 bases; nucleotides not matched to a gene: 11.

This chain connects TRBV27 to TRBJ1-2; D is ambiguous. This CDR3 is 18 amino acids long. The germline gives CDR1 MNHEY, CDR2 SMNVEV (reference sequence). With 0 bases removed from V and 8 bases from J, the gap between germline ends came to 25 bases. CDR3 amino acids: CASSLSIGEGRRGGGYTF. DNA of the CDR3: TGTGCCAGCAGTTTATCGATTGGGGAGGGTAGGCGAGGCGGGGGCTACACCTTC.

The rearrangement links TRBV4-3 to TRBJ1-2; D is perhaps TRBD1 (6 bases). Trimming removed 0 bases from V and 7 bases from J, with 12 bases in between. There are 14 residues in the CDR3. CDR1 and CDR2 from the germline V gene are LGHNA and YSLEER. The CDR3, as DNA: TGCGCCAGCAGCCAAGAAACAGGGACGGGTGGCTACACCTTC. As protein: CASSQETGTGGYTF.

The V call is TRBV27, the J call TRBJ1-2; 8 bases agree with TRBD1. The length of the CDR3 is 15 residues. Per germline, CDR1 MNHEY and CDR2 SMNVEV (reference sequence). V trimming: 6 bases; J trimming: 5 bases; junction bases outside the gene matches: 11. The CDR3 DNA follows: TGTGCCAGCAGGTCAGGGGGCGCGAGGTCTTATGGCTACACCTTC. Translated, it gives CASRSGGARSYGYTF.